This T cell receptor beta chain was profiled in a study of shared clonotypes between healthy human individuals. The protocol was immunoSEQ multiplex PCR, while the TCRdb copy is restricted to in-frame clones and leaves out a portion. The sample yields about 1.5 million clones, roughly 96% seen once. Findings and limits, study-wide: All-four-donor shared clonotypes had higher generation probabilities than non-shared clonotypes did. The rarefaction results pointed to incomplete sorted-subset sequencing despite large depth.

The CDR3 runs 14 residues. Germline V lookup: CDR1 SQVTM, CDR2 ANQGSEA. V shed 7 bases and J shed 2 bases, with 14 bases lying between them. In the case of this clone: Its target is unknown.

This receptor was identified in a man younger than 40 in good health. The genes are TRBV29-1 and TRBJ2-2; D is ambiguous. The sample consisted of naive CD4+ T cells sorted from blood. Subset described: CD45RA+ positively selected. The CDR3 here is CSGAPTYNTGELFF. The CDR3 DNA follows: TGCAGCGGCGCCCCAACATATAACACCGGGGAGCTGTTTTTT.